What follows are 3 T cell receptor beta chains derived from one specimen sequenced in a study of TIL therapy for anti-PD-1-resistant metastatic lung cancer. Noted time point: pre-treatment sample, taken before nivolumab and TIL therapy. The immunoSEQ assay was v3. Repertoires were generated with immunoSEQ multiplex PCR, while TCRdb's copy carries only in-frame clones and drops some. Of tens of thousands of clones in the sample, 80% to 90% are singletons; the top ten hold 4% to 6%. The input for sequencing was blood, taken at baseline. These receptors originate from a person aged 25 to 85 with non-small cell lung cancer.

The gene calls are TRBV7-9 and TRBJ1-1; D might be TRBD1 (6 bases). Germline CDR1 and CDR2: SEHNR and FQNEAQ (reference sequence). The CDR3 length is 16 residues. Trimming removed 2 bases at V and 0 bases at J, with 13 bases between. In nucleotides, the CDR3 is TGTGCCAGCAGCTTACAAGGGGGATTTATGAACACTGAAGCTTTCTTT. The encoded protein is CASSLQGGFMNTEAFF.

V and J are TRBV12-3 or TRBV12-4 and TRBJ1-2; TRBD1 aligns across 7 bases. With 6 bases clipped from V and 6 bases from J, the junction kept 7 bases outside the gene matches. The CDR3 runs to 13 residues. CDR3 sequence: CASRLQGRDGYTF. CDR3 DNA sequence: TGTGCCAGCAGGCTACAGGGGCGGGATGGCTACACCTTC.

The chain couples TRBV30 to TRBJ1-2; the D gene is possibly TRBD1 (6 bases). Trimming left V 2 bases short and J 4 bases short, with 11 bases between. The CDR3 is 13 amino acids. Germline V CDR1 and CDR2: GTSNPN, SVGIG (reference sequence). The CDR3 nucleotides read TGTGCCTGGAGTAGGGGGGGTCCCTATGGCTACACCTTC. Translated, it gives CAWSRGGPYGYTF.